The rows below give T cell receptor beta chains drawn from one sample of a study of cytomegalovirus exposure and HLA in healthy donors. Clones were sequenced by immunoSEQ multiplex PCR, and TCRdb holds only the in-frame ones, with some missing. Among roughly 97,000 clones listed, roughly 79% were seen once. The sample taken for sequencing was PBMCs. The receptors here all came from a man aged 55 to 70 in good health and CMV-seropositive. Each CDR3 is given with its conserved first and last residue. The order of the fields is J gene, clone size, D gene, V gene, CDR3 DNA, CDR3 protein. The D gene is left open where the match is weak. Size tells how often a clone was seen (once, few, many) or the class of an expanded clone, and some rows leave it out.

j_call: TRBJ2-1
clone_size: NA
d_call: NA
v_call: TRBV6-6
cdr3_nt: TGTGCCACCTGTCGGGGGGCCAGCCTTCGGGATGAGCAGTTCTTC
cdr3_aa: CATCRGASLRDEQFF

j_call: TRBJ2-7
clone_size: NA
d_call: NA
v_call: TRBV20-1
cdr3_nt: TGCAGTGCTAGACAGGGATTACAGTACTTC
cdr3_aa: CSARQGLQYF

j_call: TRBJ2-7
clone_size: NA
d_call: TRBD1
v_call: TRBV11-2
cdr3_nt: TGTGCCAGCAGGCAGGACAGGGCCACCTACGAGCAGTACTTC
cdr3_aa: CASRQDRATYEQYF

j_call: TRBJ2-7
clone_size: NA
d_call: TRBD1
v_call: TRBV6-5
cdr3_nt: TGTGCCAGCAGTGTCGACAGGGTTGGGGTCTACGAGCAGTACTTC
cdr3_aa: CASSVDRVGVYEQYF

j_call: TRBJ1-3
clone_size: once
d_call: NA
v_call: TRBV10-3
cdr3_nt: TGTGCCATCTACAGCGGGGGAAACACCATATATTTT
cdr3_aa: CAIYSGGNTIYF

j_call: TRBJ1-2
clone_size: NA
d_call: NA
v_call: TRBV28
cdr3_nt: TGTGCCAGCAGGTCACACGGGGTCTATGGCTACACCTTC
cdr3_aa: CASRSHGVYGYTF

j_call: TRBJ1-2
clone_size: NA
d_call: TRBD1
v_call: TRBV19
cdr3_nt: TGTGCCAGTAGTATAGGGACAGGTCCTAACTATGGCTACACCTTC
cdr3_aa: CASSIGTGPNYGYTF

j_call: TRBJ1-5
clone_size: NA
d_call: TRBD1
v_call: TRBV19
cdr3_nt: TGTGCCAGTAGTTCGGGACAGCACAGCAATCAGCCCCAGCATTTT
cdr3_aa: CASSSGQHSNQPQHF

j_call: TRBJ2-3
clone_size: NA
d_call: TRBD2
v_call: TRBV5-5
cdr3_nt: TGTGCCAGCAGCTCCCGACTAGCTCTCACAGATACGCAGTATTTT
cdr3_aa: CASSSRLALTDTQYF

j_call: TRBJ2-1
clone_size: few
d_call: TRBD1
v_call: TRBV5-8
cdr3_nt: TGTGCCAGCAGCGGACAGGGGGCTAATGAGCAGTTCTTC
cdr3_aa: CASSGQGANEQFF

j_call: TRBJ2-3
clone_size: NA
d_call: TRBD2
v_call: TRBV29-1
cdr3_nt: TGCAGCGAGAAAGCGGGGGGGGCGGATACGCAGTATTTT
cdr3_aa: CSEKAGGADTQYF

j_call: TRBJ1-5
clone_size: once
d_call: NA
v_call: TRBV7-6
cdr3_nt: TGTGCCAGCAGCGTGCAGGAAAATCAGCCCCAGCATTTT
cdr3_aa: CASSVQENQPQHF

j_call: TRBJ1-1
clone_size: NA
d_call: NA
v_call: TRBV14
cdr3_nt: TGTGCCAGCAGCCAAGGTAGGAACACTGAAGCTTTCTTT
cdr3_aa: CASSQGRNTEAFF

j_call: TRBJ1-1
clone_size: NA
d_call: TRBD1
v_call: TRBV18
cdr3_nt: TGTGCCAGCTCACCGTCCAGGGACAGGGTCGCTGAAGCTTTCTTT
cdr3_aa: CASSPSRDRVAEAFF

j_call: TRBJ2-7
clone_size: NA
d_call: TRBD2
v_call: TRBV7-2
cdr3_nt: TGTGCCAGCAGCCTATTTCCCGGGGGGGCCTACGAGCAGTACTTC
cdr3_aa: CASSLFPGGAYEQYF

j_call: TRBJ1-5
clone_size: once
d_call: NA
v_call: TRBV7-9
cdr3_nt: TGTGCCAGCAGCTTAGGGGGAGGGCAGCCCCAGCATTTT
cdr3_aa: CASSLGGGQPQHF

j_call: TRBJ2-7
clone_size: NA
d_call: TRBD1
v_call: TRBV6-6
cdr3_nt: TGTGCCAGCAAACCTAGGACAGGCCATTCCTCCTACGAGCAGTACTTC
cdr3_aa: CASKPRTGHSSYEQYF

j_call: TRBJ1-2
clone_size: NA
d_call: TRBD1
v_call: TRBV19
cdr3_nt: TGTGCCAGTAGTATGGGACAGGGCGGCGGCTACACCTTC
cdr3_aa: CASSMGQGGGYTF

j_call: TRBJ2-3
clone_size: NA
d_call: NA
v_call: TRBV28
cdr3_nt: TGTGCCAGCAGTTTAGGGCAGACCACAGATACGCAGTATTTT
cdr3_aa: CASSLGQTTDTQYF

j_call: TRBJ2-5
clone_size: NA
d_call: TRBD2
v_call: TRBV9
cdr3_nt: TGTGCCAGCAGCGTTACTAGCGGGGGGGCCTTGACCCAGTACTTC
cdr3_aa: CASSVTSGGALTQYF

j_call: TRBJ2-2
clone_size: NA
d_call: NA
v_call: TRBV7-9
cdr3_nt: TGTGCCAGCAGCTTAGTACCCGCTAGGACCGGGGAGCTGTTTTTT
cdr3_aa: CASSLVPARTGELFF

j_call: TRBJ2-2
clone_size: NA
d_call: TRBD2
v_call: TRBV9
cdr3_nt: TGTGCCAGCAGCCCCGGGACTAGCGGGAGACGGCCTAACACCGGGGAGCTGTTTTTT
cdr3_aa: CASSPGTSGRRPNTGELFF

j_call: TRBJ2-1
clone_size: NA
d_call: TRBD1
v_call: TRBV2
cdr3_nt: TGTGCCAGCAGCCGACAGGGGGATGAGCAGTTCTTC
cdr3_aa: CASSRQGDEQFF

j_call: TRBJ2-7
clone_size: few
d_call: TRBD2
v_call: TRBV15
cdr3_nt: TGTGCCACCAGCCAACTAGCGGGGACCAAGGGGGAGCAGTACTTC
cdr3_aa: CATSQLAGTKGEQYF

j_call: TRBJ1-1
clone_size: NA
d_call: NA
v_call: TRBV6-6
cdr3_nt: TGTGCCAGCGCCCGGGAGCGCACTGAAGCTTTCTTT
cdr3_aa: CASARERTEAFF

j_call: TRBJ1-3
clone_size: NA
d_call: NA
v_call: TRBV7-9
cdr3_nt: TGTGCCAGCAGCTTGGGACACGGAGGAAACACCATATATTTT
cdr3_aa: CASSLGHGGNTIYF

j_call: TRBJ1-3
clone_size: once
d_call: NA
v_call: TRBV5-4
cdr3_nt: TGTGCCAGCAGCCCCGGGGGGAACGGAAACACCATATATTTT
cdr3_aa: CASSPGGNGNTIYF

j_call: TRBJ2-3
clone_size: NA
d_call: TRBD2
v_call: TRBV4-3
cdr3_nt: TGCGCCAGCAGCCAGGGGCCGCGGGGGACCGGCACAGATACGCAGTATTTT
cdr3_aa: CASSQGPRGTGTDTQYF

j_call: TRBJ2-2
clone_size: NA
d_call: TRBD1
v_call: TRBV6-5
cdr3_nt: TGTGCCAGCACTCCAGGGGGTTTGGACACCGGGGAGCTGTTTTTT
cdr3_aa: CASTPGGLDTGELFF

j_call: TRBJ2-3
clone_size: NA
d_call: NA
v_call: TRBV5-1
cdr3_nt: TGCGCCAGCAGCTTGGCCCCAGGTACTGGCACAGATACGCAGTATTTT
cdr3_aa: CASSLAPGTGTDTQYF

j_call: TRBJ1-1
clone_size: NA
d_call: NA
v_call: TRBV7-9
cdr3_nt: TGTGCCAGCAGCCGGGTGACCCACACTGAAGCTTTCTTT
cdr3_aa: CASSRVTHTEAFF

j_call: TRBJ2-7
clone_size: NA
d_call: NA
v_call: TRBV30
cdr3_nt: TGTGCCTGGAGTGTACGACACGACTACGAGCAGTACTTC
cdr3_aa: CAWSVRHDYEQYF